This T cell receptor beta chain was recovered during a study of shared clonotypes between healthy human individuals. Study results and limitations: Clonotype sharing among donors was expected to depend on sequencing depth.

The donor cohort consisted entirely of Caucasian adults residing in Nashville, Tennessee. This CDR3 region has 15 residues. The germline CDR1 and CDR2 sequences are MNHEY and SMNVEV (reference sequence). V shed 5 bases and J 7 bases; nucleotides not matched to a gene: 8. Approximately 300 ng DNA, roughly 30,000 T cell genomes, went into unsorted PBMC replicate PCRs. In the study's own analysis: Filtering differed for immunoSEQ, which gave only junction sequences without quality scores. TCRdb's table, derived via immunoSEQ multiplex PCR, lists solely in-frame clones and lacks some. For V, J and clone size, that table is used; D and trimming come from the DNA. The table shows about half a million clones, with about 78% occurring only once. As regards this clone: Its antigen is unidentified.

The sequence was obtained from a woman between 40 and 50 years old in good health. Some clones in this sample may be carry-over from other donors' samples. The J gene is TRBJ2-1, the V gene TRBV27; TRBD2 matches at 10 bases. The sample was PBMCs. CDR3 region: CASSGPSGRVNEQFF. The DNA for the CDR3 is TGTGCCAGCAGTGGGCCAAGCGGGAGGGTTAATGAGCAGTTCTTC.